This TCR beta chain was documented in a study of liver allograft versus peripheral blood T cells. Study at large: Transplanted-liver and recipient peripheral blood T cell receptor repertoires were compared. Broader study findings: Intragraft liver T cell receptor repertoires reportedly differed from peripheral blood repertoires.

Concerning this clonotype: Its cognate antigen is unknown.

The CDR3 runs 14 residues. CDR1 is GTSNPN and CDR2 is SVGIG in the germline V gene (reference sequence). Between the trimmed V and J ends, which lost 5 bases and 6 bases, there was a span of 16 bases. One entry per CDR3 protein, called by TCRdb with MiXCR from the reads. The sample holds around 6,000 distinct CDR3 sequences, about 18% seen once. The genes are TRBV30 and TRBJ2-2, with D possibly being TRBD2 (5 bases). The clonotype was recovered from a human patient who had a liver transplant. Part of the T cell pool may stem from the graft donor. The CDR3 spells CAWAEVHAAGELFF. CDR3 DNA sequence: TGTGCCTGGGCGGAGGTCCATGCGGCCGGGGAGCTGTTTTTT.